A selection of T cell receptor beta chains follows, all from one sample in a study of cytomegalovirus exposure and HLA in healthy donors. Profiled with immunoSEQ multiplex PCR; TCRdb holds only in-frame clones, not every one. The data show some 140,000 clones, about 76% seen once. The sample taken for sequencing was PBMCs. The receptors were gathered from a female donor in good health and CMV-seronegative. The CDR3 runs from the conserved cysteine through the conserved F or W.

v_call cdr3_aa
TRBV15 CATSRELTAQYEQYF
TRBV7-9 CASSLGQYSEAFF
TRBV7-2 CASSPAPGSYEQYF
TRBV25-1 CASSGLTGRTDTIYF
TRBV7-8 CASSLAPSAGELFF
TRBV11-3 CASPPNQPQHF
TRBV2 CASSDPGVGMNTEAFF
TRBV6-1 CASSDREGTDTQYF
TRBV19 CARALEKLFF
TRBV30 CAWNARGTTDTQYF
TRBV5-4 CASSSGTQQFF
TRBV4-3 CASSQVYLRAGEGNEQFF
TRBV5-1 CASSLTAPGASTDTQYF
TRBV4-1 CASSHPYTEAFF
TRBV18 CASSPVETENTEAFF
TRBV5-1 CASSLLHRGRPPDYGYTF
TRBV6-5 CASSRTGFDEQFF
TRBV18 CASSPGVKAYEQYF
TRBV7-2 CASSPPGQYEKLFF
TRBV15 CATSRLGGGFTEAFF
TRBV4-3 CASSPGQYNEQFF
TRBV5-3 CARSLEEGVAGLTDTQYF
TRBV28 CASRQGLSNYGYTF
TRBV28 CASSLWGGLGGRNQETQYF
TRBV29-1 CSVVGLADSSYNEQFF
TRBV30 CAWSLTGGIGNTIYF
TRBV2 CASTDRTGRWNEQYF
TRBV27 CASSGSGSSYNEQFF
TRBV2 CASSGGLARNGYEQYF
TRBV7-3 CASSPGTGGNQPQHF
TRBV5-1 CASSSRTGRTYEQYF
TRBV30 CAWSVIAGPYEQYF
TRBV30 CAWGGGLQETQYF
TRBV7-2 CASSLFFSSGSYEQYF
TRBV7-9 CASSLPAGGFYGYTF
TRBV30 CAWSVGQVLGAQYF
TRBV5-1 CASSFRETQYF
TRBV5-4 CASSLNTGGIEKLFF
TRBV5-1 CASSLGQGSYNEQFF
TRBV6-1 CASSGLSGKGGEQFF
TRBV19 CASSPTPRGEQYF
TRBV28 CASGKGNSPLHF
TRBV7-2 CASSGFGGGHEQFF
TRBV27 CASSLSGPAYGYTF
TRBV13 CASTQGWADTQYF
TRBV18 CASSSLTGDPQETQYF
TRBV29-1 CSVEDSGGWGHEQFF
TRBV7-2 CASSFRDGRDGYTF
TRBV15 CATSRGGEDQPQHF
TRBV9 CASSMRTGTSSPLHF
TRBV7-9 CASSLGLSIETQYF
TRBV6-6 CASTEGGLNTEAFF
TRBV2 CASKYLAGGNTGELFF
TRBV5-4 CASSPGLAGVGRETQYF
TRBV12-5 CASGLVGGNSYEQYF
TRBV7-6 CASSLGQYSGYNEQFF
TRBV13 CASSLTVPSPGGGTDTQYF